Described below is a single T cell receptor (beta chain) sequence and its context. The CDR3 is 13 amino acids. Trimming removed 2 bases at V and 5 bases at J, with 7 bases between. Germline V gene data show CDR1 as KGHSH and CDR2 as LQKENI. Sequencing used immunoSEQ multiplex PCR; TCRdb keeps in-frame clones, though not all of them. The data contain more than 90,000 clones, 95% of them singletons. This record comes from a study of technical replicates of blood from a few donors. The sample taken for sequencing was T cells isolated from PBMCs. J is TRBJ1-5 and V is TRBV18, with D possibly matching TRBD1 (5 bases). This TCR was sampled from a human donor in good health. The CDR3 loop is CASSPDSDQPQHF. The CDR3 region has the DNA TGTGCCAGCTCACCAGACAGTGATCAGCCCCAGCATTTT. Together with reference TRBV18 and TRBJ1-5, the CDR3 gives the full variable domain: NAGVMQNPRHLVRRRGQEARLRCSPMKGHSHVYWYRQLPEEGLKFMVYLQKENIIDESGMPKERFSAEFPKEGPSILRIQQVVRGDSAAYFCASSPDSDQPQHFGDGTRLSIL.